A selection of T cell receptor beta chains follows, all from one sample in a study of blood T cell repertoires in COVID-19. The assay was immunoSEQ multiplex PCR, and TCRdb's table has in-frame clones only and misses some. The table shows under 200,000 clones, with roughly 93% occurring only once. What was sequenced was peripheral blood. These receptors came from a man aged 18 to 29 with acute or convalescent COVID-19. Each CDR3 is given with its conserved first and last residue. D genes are given only for firm matches. Rows give clone size only sometimes, using once, few, many, or a class for an expanded clone.

CDR3	DNA	size	J	D	V
CASSLAGKTNTEAFF	TGCGCCAGCAGCTTGGCCGGGAAAACCAACACTGAAGCTTTCTTT	NA	TRBJ1-1	NA	TRBV5-1
CASSSVGTGENSPLHF	TGTGCCAGCAGCTCCGTCGGGACAGGCGAGAATTCACCCCTCCACTTT	NA	TRBJ1-6	TRBD1	TRBV13
CASSQVGRFYEQYF	TGCGCCAGCAGCCAAGTAGGCAGGTTCTACGAGCAGTACTTC	NA	TRBJ2-7	NA	TRBV4-1
CASSSDRDSPLHF	TGTGCCAGCAGCTCGGACAGGGATTCACCCCTCCACTTT	NA	TRBJ1-6	TRBD1	TRBV5-6
CASSSGVPTGLNQPQHF	TGTGCCAGCAGCTCCGGGGTACCGACAGGTCTCAATCAGCCCCAGCATTTT	NA	TRBJ1-5	NA	TRBV7-9
CASSLDQQGRETQYF	TGCGCCAGCAGCTTGGACCAACAGGGTCGAGAGACCCAGTACTTC	NA	TRBJ2-5	NA	TRBV5-1
CASSPVPGQGPYEQYF	TGTGCCAGCAGCCCCGTACCGGGACAGGGTCCCTACGAGCAGTACTTC	NA	TRBJ2-7	TRBD1	TRBV7-6
CASSIAAGGGYGYTF	TGTGCCAGTAGTATAGCCGCAGGGGGCGGGTATGGCTACACCTTC	NA	TRBJ1-2	TRBD1	TRBV19
CASSLAYRETQYF	TGTGCCAGCAGCTTAGCGTATCGGGAGACCCAGTACTTC	once	TRBJ2-5	NA	TRBV7-2
CATSDFGQNTGELFF	TGTGCCACCAGTGATTTTGGGCAGAACACCGGGGAGCTGTTTTTT	NA	TRBJ2-2	NA	TRBV24-1
CASTAGTASYGYTF	TGTGCCAGCACCGCCGGGACAGCGTCTTATGGCTACACCTTC	NA	TRBJ1-2	TRBD1	TRBV6-5
CASKQTARGTEAFF	TGCGCCAGCAAACAGACGGCCCGTGGCACTGAAGCTTTCTTT	NA	TRBJ1-1	NA	TRBV10-1
CAMGTGLGTF	TGTGCCATGGGGACAGGGTTGGGGACCTTC	once	TRBJ1-2	TRBD1	TRBV6-5
CASSLVLAGAYNEQFF	TGCGCCAGCAGCTTGGTGCTAGCGGGGGCCTACAATGAGCAGTTCTTC	few	TRBJ2-1	TRBD2	TRBV5-1
CATRASLGEAQPQHF	TGTGCCACCAGGGCCTCTCTTGGGGAGGCTCAGCCCCAGCATTTT	NA	TRBJ1-5	NA	TRBV15
CASSLEGYTPTGELFF	TGTGCCAGCAGCTTAGAGGGGTACACTCCGACCGGGGAGCTGTTTTTT	NA	TRBJ2-2	NA	TRBV7-8
CAWSRSNYGYTF	TGTGCCTGGAGTAGGAGTAACTATGGCTACACCTTC	NA	TRBJ1-2	NA	TRBV30
CASSLPGALPTGELFF	TGTGCCAGCAGCTTACCAGGGGCTCTTCCCACCGGGGAGCTGTTTTTT	few	TRBJ2-2	NA	TRBV11-2
CATSRDISVSTGELFF	TGTGCCACCAGCAGAGATATTAGCGTGAGCACCGGGGAGCTGTTTTTT	NA	TRBJ2-2	NA	TRBV15
CASGHLAGESYNEQFF	TGTGCCAGCGGGCATTTAGCGGGAGAGTCCTACAATGAGCAGTTCTTC	few	TRBJ2-1	TRBD2	TRBV7-8
CASSLARGPDTEAFF	TGTGCCAGCAGCTTGGCGAGAGGGCCGGACACTGAAGCTTTCTTT	NA	TRBJ1-1	NA	TRBV5-6
CACQTGQGDQPQHF	TGTGCCTGTCAAACCGGACAGGGTGATCAGCCCCAGCATTTT	NA	TRBJ1-5	TRBD1	TRBV30
CASRATGHSGNTIYF	TGTGCCAGCAGAGCGACAGGGCACTCTGGAAACACCATATATTTT	NA	TRBJ1-3	TRBD1	TRBV6-5
CAWKGLVHEQFF	TGTGCCTGGAAGGGACTAGTCCATGAGCAGTTCTTC	once	TRBJ2-1	TRBD2	TRBV30
CASSSGQTFTEAFF	TGTGCCAGCAGCTCGGGACAGACCTTTACTGAAGCTTTCTTT	once	TRBJ1-1	TRBD1	TRBV7-9
CASSLGTNELYGYTF	TGCGCCAGCAGCTTAGGGACAAACGAGCTCTATGGCTACACCTTC	few	TRBJ1-2	NA	TRBV5-1
CASSLATGRGTEAFF	TGCGCCAGCAGCTTGGCCACGGGTAGGGGAACTGAAGCTTTCTTT	NA	TRBJ1-1	NA	TRBV5-1
CASSFRQKNTEAFF	TGTGCCAGCTCATTTCGACAGAAGAACACTGAAGCTTTCTTT	once	TRBJ1-1	NA	TRBV18
CASSLGTSFEAFF	TGTGCCAGCAGCTTGGGGACATCCTTTGAAGCTTTCTTT	once	TRBJ1-1	NA	TRBV5-5
CASSSQKTSARLHPRETQYF	TGTGCCAGCAGTTCACAGAAAACTAGCGCGCGACTGCACCCAAGAGAGACCCAGTACTTC	NA	TRBJ2-5	TRBD2	TRBV27
CASTPLTGNTEAFF	TGTGCCAGTACCCCTCTGACAGGGAACACTGAAGCTTTCTTT	NA	TRBJ1-1	NA	TRBV19
CASSGGDTEAFF	TGTGCCAGCAGTGGGGGGGACACTGAAGCTTTCTTT	NA	TRBJ1-1	NA	TRBV2
CASTPRGVLGTQYF	TGTGCCAGCACCCCCCGGGGGGTGCTGGGGACCCAGTACTTC	NA	TRBJ2-5	NA	TRBV21-1
CASSYTDRETEAFF	TGTGCCAGCAGCTATACGGACAGGGAAACTGAAGCTTTCTTT	NA	TRBJ1-1	TRBD1	TRBV7-9
CVSSETDSVRISYYNSPLHF	TGTGTCAGCAGTGAAACCGACAGCGTGCGAATAAGTTACTATAATTCACCCCTCCACTTT	NA	TRBJ1-6	NA	TRBV6-1
CASSPMGLEAFF	TGTGCCAGCAGTCCTATGGGCCTTGAAGCTTTCTTT	NA	TRBJ1-1	NA	TRBV12-3/TRBV12-4
CASRDGGRGNYGYTF	TGTGCCAGCAGGGACGGGGGGCGCGGTAACTATGGCTACACCTTC	NA	TRBJ1-2	NA	TRBV11-2
CATTRGNRGGYSNQPQHF	TGTGCCACCACCAGAGGTAACAGAGGAGGTTATAGCAATCAGCCCCAGCATTTT	NA	TRBJ1-5	NA	TRBV24-1
CASRPGQGITYGYTF	TGTGCCAGTAGGCCAGGACAGGGGATAACCTATGGCTACACCTTC	NA	TRBJ1-2	TRBD1	TRBV19
CASSLQGASNEQFF	TGTGCCAGCAGCTTACAGGGGGCGAGCAATGAGCAGTTCTTC	NA	TRBJ2-1	TRBD1	TRBV11-3
CASSSIHRGRSYGYTF	TGTGCCAGCAGCTCCATCCACAGGGGGCGATCCTATGGCTACACCTTC	NA	TRBJ1-2	TRBD1	TRBV11-2
CASSVVGGATGELFF	TGTGCCAGCAGCGTAGTGGGGGGAGCAACCGGGGAGCTGTTTTTT	NA	TRBJ2-2	NA	TRBV9
CASSPQTGTSGNTIYF	TGTGCCAGCTCGCCTCAAACAGGGACCTCTGGAAACACCATATATTTT	NA	TRBJ1-3	NA	TRBV18
CASSLSHSLYGYTF	TGTGCCAGCAGTTTATCGCACAGTCTATATGGCTACACCTTC	NA	TRBJ1-2	NA	TRBV27
CASSLAGDPDTQYF	TGTGCCAGCAGCTTAGCGGGGGACCCAGATACGCAGTATTTT	NA	TRBJ2-3	NA	TRBV11-2
CASNPGGTGYYTF	TGTGCCAGCAATCCGGGGGGAACAGGGTACTACACCTTC	NA	TRBJ1-2	NA	TRBV5-5
CASTLGGVDEKLFF	TGTGCCAGCACCCTCGGGGGGGTCGATGAAAAACTGTTTTTT	NA	TRBJ1-4	NA	TRBV6-5
CASRGEGGNMNTEAFF	TGTGCCAGCAGAGGTGAGGGGGGGAATATGAACACTGAAGCTTTCTTT	NA	TRBJ1-1	NA	TRBV2
CAWSVQRGSLYTEAFF	TGTGCCTGGAGTGTACAAAGGGGCAGTTTGTACACTGAAGCTTTCTTT	NA	TRBJ1-1	NA	TRBV30
CASSSQGANYNEQFF	TGTGCCAGCAGCTCACAGGGGGCCAACTACAATGAGCAGTTCTTC	NA	TRBJ2-1	TRBD1	TRBV2
CASSLLPRDRNSSYNEQFF	TGTGCCAGCAGTCTACTACCCCGGGACAGAAATAGCTCCTACAATGAGCAGTTCTTC	NA	TRBJ2-1	TRBD1	TRBV6-2/TRBV6-3
CASSISPFLPQAGQPQHF	TGTGCCAGTAGTATTAGTCCGTTCCTCCCACAGGCTGGGCAGCCCCAGCATTTT	NA	TRBJ1-5	NA	TRBV19
CASQQEGEFYNEQFF	TGTGCCAGCCAGCAAGAGGGGGAGTTCTACAATGAGCAGTTCTTC	NA	TRBJ2-1	NA	TRBV6-5
CASKTDMNTEAFF	TGTGCCAGCAAGACAGACATGAACACTGAAGCTTTCTTT	NA	TRBJ1-1	NA	TRBV9
CASSRPQAGPDHEQFF	TGTGCCAGCAGCCGCCCTCAAGCGGGACCTGACCATGAGCAGTTCTTC	NA	TRBJ2-1	TRBD2	TRBV11-2
CASSQVRGYYEQYF	TGTGCCAGCAGCCAAGTCAGGGGATACTACGAGCAGTACTTC	NA	TRBJ2-7	NA	TRBV14
CASSRDRETQYF	TGTGCCAGCTCAAGGGACAGGGAGACCCAGTACTTC	NA	TRBJ2-5	TRBD1	TRBV18
CASSEQNTEAFF	TGTGCCAGCAGTGAACAGAACACTGAAGCTTTCTTT	NA	TRBJ1-1	NA	TRBV2
CASSPPVIRDTEAFF	TGTGCCAGCTCACCACCGGTCATCCGGGACACTGAAGCTTTCTTT	NA	TRBJ1-1	NA	TRBV18